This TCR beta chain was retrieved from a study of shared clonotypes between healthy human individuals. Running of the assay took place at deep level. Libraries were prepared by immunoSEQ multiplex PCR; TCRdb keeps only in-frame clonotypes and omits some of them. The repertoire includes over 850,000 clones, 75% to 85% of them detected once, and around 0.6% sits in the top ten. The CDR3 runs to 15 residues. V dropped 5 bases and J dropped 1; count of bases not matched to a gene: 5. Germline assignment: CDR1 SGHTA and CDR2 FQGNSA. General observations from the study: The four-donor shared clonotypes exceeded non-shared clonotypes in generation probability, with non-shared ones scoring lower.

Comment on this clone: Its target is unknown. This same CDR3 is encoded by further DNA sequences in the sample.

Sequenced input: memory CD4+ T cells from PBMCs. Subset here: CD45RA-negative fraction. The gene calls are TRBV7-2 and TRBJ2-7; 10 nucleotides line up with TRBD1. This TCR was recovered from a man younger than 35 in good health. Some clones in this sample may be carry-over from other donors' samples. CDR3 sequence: CASSPRDRGSYEQYF. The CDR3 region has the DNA TGTGCCAGCAGCCCCCGGGACAGGGGATCCTACGAGCAGTACTTC.